This is a list of T cell receptor beta chains from one sample in a study of OX40 agonist ivuxolimab in advanced cancers. The data were produced by immunoSEQ multiplex PCR, yet TCRdb's version contains in-frame clones alone and is incomplete. The table shows approximately 70,000 clones, with around 94% occurring only once. The sequenced sample was CD4+ or CD8+ T cells sorted from blood, obtained in a trial of the OX40 agonist ivuxolimab. The receptors come from an adult with an advanced solid tumor such as melanoma, head and neck, liver or kidney cancer. Each CDR3 is given with its conserved first and last residue. The D gene is left open where the match is weak. Size values are once, few and many counts, or a class for expanded clones, and some rows have none.

TRBJ2-3	.	TRBV28	.	TGTGCCAGCAGTTTGAAGGATACGCAGTATTTT	CASSLKDTQYF
TRBJ1-1	once	TRBV7-9	.	TGTGCCAGCACCCGCCAGGGAAGCACTGAAGCTTTCTTT	CASTRQGSTEAFF
TRBJ2-2	.	TRBV7-6	.	TGTGCCAGCAGCTCGGGACTCAAGAACACCGGGGAGCTGTTTTTT	CASSSGLKNTGELFF
TRBJ2-4	few	TRBV11-2	.	TGTGCCAGCGGCATGTCGGGACCAAAAAACATTCAGTACTTC	CASGMSGPKNIQYF
TRBJ1-2	.	TRBV18	.	TGTGCCAGCTCACCAGGCACGGGTCGGGGCTCTAACTATGGCTACACCTTC	CASSPGTGRGSNYGYTF
TRBJ1-1	.	TRBV27	.	TGTGCCAGCAGTTTATCATACCGGGCTGAAGCTTTCTTT	CASSLSYRAEAFF
TRBJ2-1	.	TRBV7-2	.	TGTGCCAGCAGGGCCGACTTGAATCTTTACAATGAGCAGTTCTTC	CASRADLNLYNEQFF
TRBJ2-7	.	TRBV10-3	.	TGTGCCATCAGGGCGAGCGGAGCGAGGTACGAGCAGTACTTC	CAIRASGARYEQYF
TRBJ1-2	.	TRBV28	.	TGTGCCAGCAGTTTACAGGGAGGTGGCTACACCTTC	CASSLQGGGYTF
TRBJ1-4	.	TRBV28	.	TGTGCCAGCAATGGGGGGCTGGTTGAAAAACTGTTTTTT	CASNGGLVEKLFF
TRBJ1-5	.	TRBV5-6	.	TGTGCCAGCAGCCTGAGGCGTGGGGGGCCCCAGCATTTT	CASSLRRGGPQHF
TRBJ2-3	once	TRBV5-4	.	TGCGCCAGCAGCCGGAAATATAGCGGACCCACAGATACGCAGTATTTT	CASSRKYSGPTDTQYF
TRBJ1-2	few	TRBV9	.	TGTGCCAGCAGCGCCCAGGGAATGCATGGCTACACCTTC	CASSAQGMHGYTF
TRBJ1-5	.	TRBV19	.	TGTGCCAGTAGTCCATGGAGCAATCAGCCCCAGCATTTT	CASSPWSNQPQHF
TRBJ1-2	.	TRBV9	TRBD1	TGTGCCAGCAGCGCGCGCGGACAGGGCAGCTATGGCTACACCTTC	CASSARGQGSYGYTF